The subject of this entry is one T cell receptor (beta chain). In the authors' methods: From reference gene primer amplification, estimates of nucleated cell counts were derived. The protocol was immunoSEQ multiplex PCR, while the TCRdb copy is restricted to in-frame clones and leaves out a portion. That table furnishes V, J and clone size, whereas the DNA furnished D and trimming. The table has around 150,000 clones, approximately 86% seen once. The sample is drawn from a study of blood T cell repertoires in COVID-19. Study details: Specimens from acute and convalescent COVID-19 originated in the United States, Italy and Spain. PBMCs, B-cell-depleted T cells, or T cells provided the cDNA or gDNA that made up the material.

V was cut by 5 bases and J by 8 bases, with 12 bases left in between. Germline V gives CDR1 LNHDA, CDR2 SQIVND (reference sequence). The CDR3 runs 12 residues. Material: peripheral blood. J is TRBJ1-2 and V is TRBV19; D perhaps matches TRBD1 (5 bases). This TCR was recovered from a man between 70 and 80 years old with acute or convalescent COVID-19. The CDR3 region has the DNA TGTGCCAGTAGTCCACAAGGACAAGGCTACACCTTC. Residues: CASSPQGQGYTF.